This T cell receptor beta chain was identified during a study of T cell responses to AZD1222 COVID-19 vaccine. Study results and limitations: Unmutated variant regions reportedly attract nearly half of all spike-specific TCRs. Among those given AZD1222, only 6 or 7 were seropositive at baseline. CD4 TCRs covered the whole spike, strongest at regions 160-218 and 743-854.

With 5 bases removed from V and 1 base from J, the gap between germline ends came to 5 bases. CDR3 length: 12 amino acids. Germline CDR1 reads SQVTM; CDR2 reads ANQGSEA. For this clone: No antigen is known for it.

TCRdb's copy holds only in-frame clones and misses some; the assay was immunoSEQ multiplex PCR. The table has roughly 100,000 clones, roughly 88% seen once; the top ten hold less than 9.5%. The V call is TRBV29-1, the J call TRBJ2-2; no clear D gene. This sample comprised peripheral blood, obtained 28 days after the second AZD1222 dose. The source of this sequence is an adult who received the AZD1222 COVID-19 vaccine. CDR3 sequence (DNA): TGCAGCGTTTGGAAGAACACCGGGGAGCTGTTTTTT. Its protein is CSVWKNTGELFF.